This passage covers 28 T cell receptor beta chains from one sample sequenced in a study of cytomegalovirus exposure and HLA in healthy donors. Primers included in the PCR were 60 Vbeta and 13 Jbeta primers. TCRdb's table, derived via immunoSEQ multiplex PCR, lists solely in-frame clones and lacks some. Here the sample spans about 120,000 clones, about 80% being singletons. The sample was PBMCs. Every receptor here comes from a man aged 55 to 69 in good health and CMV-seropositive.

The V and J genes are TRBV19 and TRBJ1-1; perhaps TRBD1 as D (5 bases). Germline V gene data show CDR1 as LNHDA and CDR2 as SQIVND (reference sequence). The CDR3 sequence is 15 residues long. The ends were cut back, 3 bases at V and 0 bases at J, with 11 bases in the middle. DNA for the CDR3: TGTGCCAGTAGTATCTCAAGGGGTTTGAACACTGAAGCTTTCTTT. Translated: CASSISRGLNTEAFF.

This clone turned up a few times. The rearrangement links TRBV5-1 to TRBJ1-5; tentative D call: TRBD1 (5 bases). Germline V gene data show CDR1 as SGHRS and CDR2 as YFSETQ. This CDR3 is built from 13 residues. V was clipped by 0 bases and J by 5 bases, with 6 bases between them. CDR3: CASSLGGDQPQHF. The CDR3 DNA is TGCGCCAGCAGCTTGGGGGGCGATCAGCCCCAGCATTTT.

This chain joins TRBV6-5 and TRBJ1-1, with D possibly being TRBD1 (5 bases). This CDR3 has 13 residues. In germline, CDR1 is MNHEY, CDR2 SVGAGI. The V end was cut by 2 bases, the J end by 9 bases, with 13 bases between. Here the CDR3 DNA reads TGTGCCAGCAGTTACCTCGGGGGGACGCAAGCTTTCTTT. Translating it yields CASSYLGGTQAFF.

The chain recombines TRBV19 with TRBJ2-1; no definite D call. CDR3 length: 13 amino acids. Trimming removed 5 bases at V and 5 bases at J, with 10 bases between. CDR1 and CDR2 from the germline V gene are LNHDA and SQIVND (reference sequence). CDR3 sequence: CASSRTVNNEQFF. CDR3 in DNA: TGTGCCAGTAGTCGAACAGTAAACAATGAGCAGTTCTTC.

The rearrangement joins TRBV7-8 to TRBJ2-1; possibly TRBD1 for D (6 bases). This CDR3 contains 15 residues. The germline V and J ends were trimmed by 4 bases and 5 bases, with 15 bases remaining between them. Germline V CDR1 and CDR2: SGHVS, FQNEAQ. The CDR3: CASSSRRGTHNEQFF. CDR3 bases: TGTGCCAGCAGCTCCAGAAGGGGGACCCACAATGAGCAGTTCTTC.

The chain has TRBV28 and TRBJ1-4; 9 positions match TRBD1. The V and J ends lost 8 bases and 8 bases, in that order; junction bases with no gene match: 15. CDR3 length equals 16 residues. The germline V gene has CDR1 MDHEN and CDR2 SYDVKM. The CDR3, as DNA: TGTGCCAGCTCTAAGAGGGACAGGGCAGTGAAAGAAAAACTGTTTTTT. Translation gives CASSKRDRAVKEKLFF.

CDR3 in amino acids: CAIETSGISGANVLTF. CDR3 DNA: TGTGCCATCGAGACTAGCGGGATCTCTGGGGCCAACGTCCTGACTTTC. The rearrangement links TRBV10-3 to TRBJ2-6, with 11 bases matching TRBD2. Germline V lookup: CDR1 ENHRY, CDR2 SYGVKD. The CDR3 spans 16 residues. The V segment lost 8 bases and the J segment 0 bases; nucleotides outside the gene matches: 3.

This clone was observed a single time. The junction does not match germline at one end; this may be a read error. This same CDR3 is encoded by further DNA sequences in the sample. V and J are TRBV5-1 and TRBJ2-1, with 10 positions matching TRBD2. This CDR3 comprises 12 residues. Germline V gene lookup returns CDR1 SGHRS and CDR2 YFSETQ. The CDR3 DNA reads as TGCGCCAGCAGCTTGGAACTAGCGGGATGGGTCTTC. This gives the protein CASSLELAGWVF.

Here the CDR3 reads CASSLDGGQRTSGNTIYF. The CDR3 coding sequence is TGTGCCAGCAGCTTGGACGGAGGACAGAGGACCTCTGGAAACACCATATATTTT. This chain connects TRBV5-6 to TRBJ1-3; the D gene is possibly TRBD1 (6 bases). This CDR3 spans 18 amino acids. V was trimmed by 0 bases and J by 0 bases, leaving 16 bases between them. From germline, CDR1 is SGHDT and CDR2 YYEEEE.

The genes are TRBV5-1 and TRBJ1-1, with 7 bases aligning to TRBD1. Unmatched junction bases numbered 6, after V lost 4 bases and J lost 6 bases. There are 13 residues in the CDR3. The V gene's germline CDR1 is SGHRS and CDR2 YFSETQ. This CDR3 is CASSPTGFPEAFF. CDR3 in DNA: TGCGCCAGCAGCCCGACAGGGTTCCCTGAAGCTTTCTTT.

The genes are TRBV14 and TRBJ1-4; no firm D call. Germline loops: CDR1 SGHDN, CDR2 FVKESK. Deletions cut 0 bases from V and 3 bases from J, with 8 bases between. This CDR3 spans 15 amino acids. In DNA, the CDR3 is TGTGCCAGCAGCCAAGAGAAAAGAGCTAATGAAAAACTGTTTTTT. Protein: CASSQEKRANEKLFF.

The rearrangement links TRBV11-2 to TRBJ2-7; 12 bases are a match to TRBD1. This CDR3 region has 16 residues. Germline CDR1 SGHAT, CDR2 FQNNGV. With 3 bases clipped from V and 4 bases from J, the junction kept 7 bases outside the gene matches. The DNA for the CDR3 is TGTGCCAGCAGCTTCAACTCGGGACAGGGGGCGTACGAGCAGTACTTC. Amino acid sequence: CASSFNSGQGAYEQYF.

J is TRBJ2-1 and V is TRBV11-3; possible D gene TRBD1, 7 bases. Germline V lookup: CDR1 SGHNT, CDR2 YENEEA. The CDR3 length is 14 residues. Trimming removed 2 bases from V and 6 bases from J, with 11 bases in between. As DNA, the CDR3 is TGTGCCAGCAGCTTATGGCAGGGGGGCAATGAGCAGTTCTTC. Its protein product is CASSLWQGGNEQFF.

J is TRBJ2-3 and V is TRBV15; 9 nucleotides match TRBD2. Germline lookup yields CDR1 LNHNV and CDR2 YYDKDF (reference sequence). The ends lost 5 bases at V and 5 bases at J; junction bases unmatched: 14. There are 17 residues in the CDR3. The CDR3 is CATSLGSLAGQGDTQYF. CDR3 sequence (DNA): TGTGCCACCAGCCTAGGTTCCCTAGCGGGACAAGGAGATACGCAGTATTTT.

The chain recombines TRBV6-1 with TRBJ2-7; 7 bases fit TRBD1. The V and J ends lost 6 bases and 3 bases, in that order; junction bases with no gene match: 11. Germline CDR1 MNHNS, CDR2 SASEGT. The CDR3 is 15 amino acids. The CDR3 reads CASRRPGQPVYEQYF. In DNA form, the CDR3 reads TGTGCCAGCAGGAGACCGGGACAGCCTGTCTACGAGCAGTACTTC.

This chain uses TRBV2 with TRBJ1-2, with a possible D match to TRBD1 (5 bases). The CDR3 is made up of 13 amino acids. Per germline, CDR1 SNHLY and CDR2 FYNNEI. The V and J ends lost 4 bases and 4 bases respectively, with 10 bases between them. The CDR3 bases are TGTGCCAGCAGTGTCAACAGGTCCTATGGCTACACCTTC. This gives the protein CASSVNRSYGYTF.

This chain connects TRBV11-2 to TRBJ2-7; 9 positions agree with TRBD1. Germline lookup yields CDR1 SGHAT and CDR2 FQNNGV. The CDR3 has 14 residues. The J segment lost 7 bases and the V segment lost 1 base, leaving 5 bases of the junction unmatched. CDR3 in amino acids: CASSLVQGAREQYF. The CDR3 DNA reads TGTGCCAGCAGCTTAGTACAGGGGGCAAGGGAGCAGTACTTC.

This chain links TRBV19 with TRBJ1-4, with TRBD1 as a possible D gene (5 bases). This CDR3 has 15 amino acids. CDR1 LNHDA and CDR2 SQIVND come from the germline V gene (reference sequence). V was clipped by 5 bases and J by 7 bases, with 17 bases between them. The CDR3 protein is CASSHQTARSEKLFF. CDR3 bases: TGTGCCAGTAGTCATCAGACAGCCCGGAGTGAAAAACTGTTTTTT.

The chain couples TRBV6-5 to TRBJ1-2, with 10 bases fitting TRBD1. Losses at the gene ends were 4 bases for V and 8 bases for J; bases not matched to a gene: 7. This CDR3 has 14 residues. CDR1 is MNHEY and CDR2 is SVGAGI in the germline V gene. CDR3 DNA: TGTGCCAGCAGTTTAAGACAGGGGGCGGGAGGCTACACCTTC. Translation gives CASSLRQGAGGYTF.

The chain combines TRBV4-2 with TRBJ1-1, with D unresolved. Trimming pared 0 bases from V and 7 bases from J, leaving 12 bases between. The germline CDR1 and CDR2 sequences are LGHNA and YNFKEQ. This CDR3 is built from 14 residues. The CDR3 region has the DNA TGTGCCAGCAGCCAAGACGATAGAGTCGTTGAAGCTTTCTTT. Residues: CASSQDDRVVEAFF.

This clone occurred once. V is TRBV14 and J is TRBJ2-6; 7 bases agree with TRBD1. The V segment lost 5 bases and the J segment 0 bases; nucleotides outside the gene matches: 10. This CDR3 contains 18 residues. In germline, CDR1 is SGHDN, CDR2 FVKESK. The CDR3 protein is CASSTGTAGLSGANVLTF. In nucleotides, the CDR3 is TGTGCCAGCAGCACCGGGACAGCAGGCCTCTCTGGGGCCAACGTCCTGACTTTC.

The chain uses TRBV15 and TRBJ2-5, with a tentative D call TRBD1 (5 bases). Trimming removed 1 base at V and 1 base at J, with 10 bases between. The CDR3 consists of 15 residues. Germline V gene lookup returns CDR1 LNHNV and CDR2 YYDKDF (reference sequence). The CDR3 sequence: CATSRGAGIQETQYF. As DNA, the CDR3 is TGTGCCACCAGCAGAGGTGCAGGGATCCAAGAGACCCAGTACTTC.

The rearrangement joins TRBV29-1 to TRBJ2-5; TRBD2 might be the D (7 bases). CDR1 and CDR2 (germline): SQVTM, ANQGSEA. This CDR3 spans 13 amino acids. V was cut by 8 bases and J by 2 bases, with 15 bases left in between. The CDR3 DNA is TGCAGCACACAGGGAGGGTCGCAAGAGACCCAGTACTTC. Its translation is CSTQGGSQETQYF.

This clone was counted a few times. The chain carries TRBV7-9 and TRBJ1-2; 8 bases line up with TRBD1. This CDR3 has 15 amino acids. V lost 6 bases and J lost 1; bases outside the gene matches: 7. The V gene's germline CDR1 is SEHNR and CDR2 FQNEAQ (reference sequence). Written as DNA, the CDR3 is TGTGCCAGCAGAGGACAGGGTGACTTTAACTATGGCTACACCTTC. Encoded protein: CASRGQGDFNYGYTF.

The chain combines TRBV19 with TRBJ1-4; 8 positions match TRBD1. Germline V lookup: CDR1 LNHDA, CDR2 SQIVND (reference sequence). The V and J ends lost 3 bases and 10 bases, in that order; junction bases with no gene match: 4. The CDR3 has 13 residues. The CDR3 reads CASSIQGARKLFF. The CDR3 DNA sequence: TGTGCCAGTAGTATCCAGGGGGCGCGAAAACTGTTTTTT.

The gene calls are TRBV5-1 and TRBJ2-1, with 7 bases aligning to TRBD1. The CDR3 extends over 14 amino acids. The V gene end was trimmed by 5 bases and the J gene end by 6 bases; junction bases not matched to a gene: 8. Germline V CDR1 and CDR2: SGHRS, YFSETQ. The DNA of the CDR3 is TGCGCCAGCAGGCCGTCGAGGGACAGCAATGAGCAGTTCTTC. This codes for CASRPSRDSNEQFF.

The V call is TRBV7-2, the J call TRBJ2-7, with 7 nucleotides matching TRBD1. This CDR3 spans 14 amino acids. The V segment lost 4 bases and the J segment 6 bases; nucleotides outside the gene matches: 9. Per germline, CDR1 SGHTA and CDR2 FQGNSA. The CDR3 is CASSSHRGLREQYF. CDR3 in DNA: TGTGCCAGCAGCTCACACAGGGGTCTCCGCGAGCAGTACTTC.

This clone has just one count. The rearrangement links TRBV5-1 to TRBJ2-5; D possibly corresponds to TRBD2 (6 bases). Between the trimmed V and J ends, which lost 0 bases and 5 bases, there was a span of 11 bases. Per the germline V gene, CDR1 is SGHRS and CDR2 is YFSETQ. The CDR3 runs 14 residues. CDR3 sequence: CASSLGPAGETQYF. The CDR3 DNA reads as TGCGCCAGCAGCTTGGGGCCGGCGGGGGAGACCCAGTACTTC.